These T cell receptor beta chains were read from a single sample in a study of shared clonotypes between healthy human individuals. Measured with immunoSEQ multiplex PCR; TCRdb has only the in-frame clones, and not every one. The repertoire holds some 2,000,000 clones, with roughly 95% as singletons. Sample: naive CD8+ T cells sorted from blood. Source of these receptors: a man between 18 and 29 years old in good health. The CDR3 runs from the conserved cysteine through the conserved F or W. The D gene is left open where the match is weak. Clone size is shown for a subset of rows, as once, few, many or a class of expanded clone.

CDR3 length,J gene,V gene,clone size,D gene,CDR3 DNA,CDR3 protein
14,TRBJ2-7,TRBV4-1,-,-,TGCGCCAGCAGCCCTCACCGGGACTCCTACGAGCAGTACTTC,CASSPHRDSYEQYF
11,TRBJ2-5,TRBV6-5,-,-,TGTGCCAGCCAGTCTGTGGAGACCCAGTACTTC,CASQSVETQYF
13,TRBJ2-5,TRBV2,-,-,TGTGCCAGCAGGGGACATAACCAAGAGACCCAGTACTTC,CASRGHNQETQYF
14,TRBJ2-5,TRBV30,-,TRBD1,TGTGCCTGGAGTCCCTTGACAGGGCGTGAGACCCAGTACTTC,CAWSPLTGRETQYF
11,TRBJ2-5,TRBV7-8,-,-,TGTGCCAGCATCGAGGGACAGACCCAGTACTTC,CASIEGQTQYF
14,TRBJ2-3,TRBV2,-,TRBD2,TGTGCCAGAGATAAGCGGGGGGGAACAGATACGCAGTATTTT,CARDKRGGTDTQYF
13,TRBJ2-7,TRBV5-8,-,-,TGTGCCAGCAGCTTGATTGGCAGCTACGAGCAGTACTTC,CASSLIGSYEQYF
15,TRBJ2-3,TRBV27,-,TRBD2,TGTGCCAGCAGTTTGGCGGGGGGGCCGGGGGATACGCAGTATTTT,CASSLAGGPGDTQYF
13,TRBJ2-1,TRBV11-2,-,-,TGTGCCAGCAGCGGACTCGGGGGCGATGAGCAGTTCTTC,CASSGLGGDEQFF
20,TRBJ2-1,TRBV4-3,-,TRBD2,TGCGCCAGCAGCCAAGGGCTAGCGGGAGGCCCCGGGGATTCCTACAATGAGCAGTTCTTC,CASSQGLAGGPGDSYNEQFF
13,TRBJ2-1,TRBV7-2,-,-,TGTGCCACCCCCCGGGATGGGTACAATGAGCAGTTCTTC,CATPRDGYNEQFF
15,TRBJ2-2,TRBV5-4,-,-,TGTGCCAGCAGCCCGGACGGGGCGAACACCGGGGAGCTGTTTTTT,CASSPDGANTGELFF
14,TRBJ1-2,TRBV2,-,-,TGTGCCAGCGGAGTGGGGCAGGGACTGTTTGGCTACACCTTC,CASGVGQGLFGYTF
16,TRBJ2-5,TRBV18,-,TRBD2,TGTGCCAGCTCACCACCTAGCGGGAGTCTAGGGGAGACCCAGTACTTC,CASSPPSGSLGETQYF
11,TRBJ2-7,TRBV16,-,-,TGTGCCAGCAGCCTTGACTACGAGCAGTACTTC,CASSLDYEQYF
11,TRBJ1-1,TRBV5-4,few,-,TGTGCCAGCGGCGAGAACACTGAAGCTTTCTTT,CASGENTEAFF
16,TRBJ1-2,TRBV6-4,-,-,TGTGCCAGCAGTACGCACATCCGGGACACTAACTATGGCTACACCTTC,CASSTHIRDTNYGYTF
14,TRBJ2-4,TRBV30,-,TRBD1,TGTGCCTGGAGTAACGGACAGGGGTACGACATTCAGTACTTC,CAWSNGQGYDIQYF
16,TRBJ2-2,TRBV6-5,once,TRBD2,TGTGCCAGCAGTTACTCAGTTAGCGGGATAATCGGGGAGCTGTTTTTT,CASSYSVSGIIGELFF
18,TRBJ1-4,TRBV4-1,-,TRBD1,TGCGCCAGCAGCCAAGATGAGACAGGGGTTTCAACTAATGAAAAACTGTTTTTT,CASSQDETGVSTNEKLFF
12,TRBJ1-5,TRBV2,-,-,TGTGCCAGCAAGGGGGGGAATCAGCCCCAGCATTTT,CASKGGNQPQHF
18,TRBJ1-5,TRBV4-1,-,TRBD1,TGCGCCAGCAGCCAAGAGGGACAGGGGGCGGATAGCAATCAGCCCCAGCATTTT,CASSQEGQGADSNQPQHF
15,TRBJ2-7,TRBV4-1,-,-,TGCGCCAGCAGCCAGGACCAGGGGAAAGCCTACGAGCAGTACTTC,CASSQDQGKAYEQYF
15,TRBJ2-1,TRBV6-5,-,TRBD2,TGTGCCAGCAGTCGACTAGCGGGATATAACAATGAGCAGTTCTTC,CASSRLAGYNNEQFF
15,TRBJ2-2,TRBV6-5,once,TRBD1,TGTGCCAGCAGGCTGGAGGACAGGGCACCCGGGGAGCTGTTTTTT,CASRLEDRAPGELFF
14,TRBJ2-1,TRBV7-9,-,-,TGTGCCAGCACCCAAGCAGGGGCGTACAATGAGCAGTTCTTC,CASTQAGAYNEQFF